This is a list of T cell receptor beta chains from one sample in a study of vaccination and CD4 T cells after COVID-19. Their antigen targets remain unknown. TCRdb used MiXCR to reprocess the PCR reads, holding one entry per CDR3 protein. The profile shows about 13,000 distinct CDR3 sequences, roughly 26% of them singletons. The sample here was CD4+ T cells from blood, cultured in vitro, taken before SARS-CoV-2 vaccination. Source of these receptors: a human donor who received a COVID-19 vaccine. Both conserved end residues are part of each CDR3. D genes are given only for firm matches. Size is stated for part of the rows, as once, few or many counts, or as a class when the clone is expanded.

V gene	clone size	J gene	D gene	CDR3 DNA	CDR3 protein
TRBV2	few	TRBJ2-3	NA	TGTGCCAGCCTCTGGAGGGGAACAGATACGCAGTATTTT	CASLWRGTDTQYF
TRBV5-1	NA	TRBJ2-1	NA	TGCGCCAGCAGCTGGGGCGGTAGCGGTTTAAATGAGCAGTTCTTC	CASSWGGSGLNEQFF
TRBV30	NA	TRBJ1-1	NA	TGTGCCTGGTCCTACCAACAGGTTACCACTGAAGCTTTCTTT	CAWSYQQVTTEAFF
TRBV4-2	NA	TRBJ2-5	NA	TGTGCCAGCAGCCAAGTGGGGGTACAAGAGACCCAGTACTTC	CASSQVGVQETQYF
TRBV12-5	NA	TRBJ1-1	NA	TGTGCTAGTGGTTTGGTACTGGGGCTCGACACTGAAGCTTTCTTT	CASGLVLGLDTEAFF
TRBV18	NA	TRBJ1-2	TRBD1	TGTGCCAGCTCACGCACCCCGACAGGGGGAAGGGGCTACACCTTC	CASSRTPTGGRGYTF
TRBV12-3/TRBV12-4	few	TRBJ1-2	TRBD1	TGTGCCAGCAGTCCGCGTAGTCAGGGGGCTGTCTATGGCTACACCTTC	CASSPRSQGAVYGYTF